The clone carrying this T cell receptor (beta chain) was counted once. The antigen is unknown. The data were taken from a study of cytomegalovirus exposure and HLA in healthy donors. Overall study findings and caveats: It was reported that the classifier diagnosed cytomegalovirus status with high specificity and sensitivity in both the original and validation cohorts. A list of roughly 160 TCR beta chains associated with cytomegalovirus was given. Across donors, most TCRs were seen rarely, yet some public ones were widespread.

Using immunoSEQ multiplex PCR, the repertoire was profiled, and TCRdb retains in-frame clones only, with some absent. The sample lists about 110,000 clones, about 88% occurring once. Sequencing was performed on PBMCs. The TCR sequence derives from a young woman in good health and CMV-seropositive.

CDR3 loop: CASSLVGDGYTF. The CDR3 coding sequence is TGTGCCAGCAGCTTGGTAGGGGATGGCTACACCTTC. This chain joins TRBV7-6 and TRBJ1-2; perhaps TRBD1 as D (5 bases). This CDR3 spans 12 amino acids. Germline assignment: CDR1 SGHVS and CDR2 FNYEAQ. Trimming removed 3 bases from V and 6 bases from J, with 8 bases in between.